One T cell receptor beta chain is described in this entry. Its target is not known. The data were taken from a study of T cells in Graves' hyperthyroidism and ophthalmopathy. Overall study findings and caveats: In simple terms, a model built on 13 V-J features told ophthalmopathy apart from stable hyperthyroidism. Most clonotypes expanded in the thyroid (above 0.001) were also present in blood.

Stable Graves' hyperthyroidism meant no ophthalmopathy progression within 18 months. Patients showing uncontrolled infection, other autoimmune disease, pregnancy or lactation were ineligible. Amplification yielded TCR beta CDR3 regions, with RNA transcripts as the source. When the TCR CDR3 underwent first-round RT-PCR, the HTBI primer set was used. TCRdb redid the calling of the multiplex PCR reads with MiXCR, one entry per CDR3 protein. The data contain a few hundred thousand distinct CDR3 sequences, roughly an eighth of them singletons. The CDR3 covers 18 residues. The V segment lost 2 bases and the J segment 4 bases; nucleotides outside the gene matches: 10. Germline V lookup: CDR1 SGHRS, CDR2 YFSETQ.

The sequenced material came from blood. The chain employs TRBV5-1 and TRBJ2-3; TRBD2 aligns across 13 bases. The TCR comes from a woman younger than 35 with Graves' hyperthyroidism. The CDR3 here is CASSFGTSGNGWADTQYF. The CDR3 region has the DNA TGCGCCAGCAGCTTCGGGACTAGCGGGAATGGATGGGCAGATACGCAGTATTTT.